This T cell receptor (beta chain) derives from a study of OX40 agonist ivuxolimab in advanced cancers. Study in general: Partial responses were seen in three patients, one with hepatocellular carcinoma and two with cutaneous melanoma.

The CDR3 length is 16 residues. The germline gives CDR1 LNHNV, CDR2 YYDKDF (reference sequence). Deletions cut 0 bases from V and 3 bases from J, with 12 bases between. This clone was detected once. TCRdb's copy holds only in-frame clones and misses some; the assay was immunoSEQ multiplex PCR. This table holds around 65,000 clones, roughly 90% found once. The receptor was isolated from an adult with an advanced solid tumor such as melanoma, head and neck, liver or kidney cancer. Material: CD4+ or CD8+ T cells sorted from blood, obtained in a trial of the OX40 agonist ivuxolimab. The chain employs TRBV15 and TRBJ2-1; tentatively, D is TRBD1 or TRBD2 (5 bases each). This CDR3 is CATSRDAGTRYNEQFF. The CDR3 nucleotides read TGTGCCACCAGCAGAGATGCCGGGACCCGCTACAATGAGCAGTTCTTC.